This passage covers 7 T cell receptor beta chains from one sample sequenced in a study of cytomegalovirus exposure and HLA in healthy donors. Vbeta (60) and Jbeta (13) primers were used in the PCR. Sequencing was performed with immunoSEQ multiplex PCR; in TCRdb, only in-frame clones are kept and a portion is missing. The sample holds around 150,000 clones; 60% to 80% are singletons and the top ten take 9.5% to 10%. The material sequenced was PBMCs. The receptors derive from a man in his late teens or twenties in good health and CMV-seropositive.

J is TRBJ2-7 and V is TRBV7-9; perhaps TRBD2 as D (5 bases). Trimming cost V 1 base and J 4 bases, with 11 bases left between them. The CDR3 totals 14 residues. CDR1 and CDR2 (germline): SEHNR, FQNEAQ (reference sequence). The chain's CDR3 is CASSLEAAVYEQYF. Written as DNA, the CDR3 is TGTGCCAGCAGCTTAGAGGCAGCGGTATACGAGCAGTACTTC.

This clone occurred once. The CDR3 bases are TGTGCTAGTGGTTTGTTTCAGGGTCACGGGGAGCTGTTTTTT. Amino acid sequence: CASGLFQGHGELFF. The chain employs TRBV12-5 and TRBJ2-2; weak D call: TRBD1 (5 bases). V was pared by 2 bases and J by 7 bases, with 11 bases between. Germline CDR1 reads LGHNT; CDR2 reads FRNRAP. The CDR3 loop spans 14 amino acids.

The chain carries TRBV5-1 and TRBJ2-1; 8 nucleotides line up with TRBD2. Trimming removed 2 bases from V and 4 bases from J; junction bases left unmatched: 5. Germline CDR1 SGHRS, CDR2 YFSETQ. This CDR3 has 15 amino acids. Written as DNA, the CDR3 is TGCGCCAGCAGCTTAAATAGCGGGACGTACAATGAGCAGTTCTTC. This sequence encodes CASSLNSGTYNEQFF.

The chain has TRBV11-1 and TRBJ2-7; 8 bases are shared with TRBD2. The V and J ends lost 2 bases and 6 bases, in that order; junction bases with no gene match: 9. This CDR3 is built from 15 residues. Germline V lookup: CDR1 SGHAT, CDR2 FQDESV (reference sequence). The CDR3 DNA is TGTGCCAGCAGCTTACGTAAAGGGACTAGGGGCGAGCAGTACTTC. This codes for CASSLRKGTRGEQYF.

This clone was seen a single time. The V and J genes are TRBV18 and TRBJ2-1; D remains unclear. Germline-derived CDR1 and CDR2 are KGHSH and LQKENI. The length of the CDR3 is 16 residues. Trimming pared 4 bases from V and 6 bases from J, leaving 19 bases between. The CDR3 reads CASSRQLAEHLNEQFF. The DNA for the CDR3 is TGTGCCAGCTCACGGCAGTTGGCGGAACACCTCAATGAGCAGTTCTTC.

The rearrangement joins TRBV18 to TRBJ2-3; TRBD1 matches at 7 bases. J lost 0 bases, V lost 6 bases, and 9 bases had no gene match. The CDR3 runs 16 residues. Looked up from germline, CDR1 is KGHSH and CDR2 is LQKENI. The CDR3 coding sequence is TGTGCCAGCTCCCAAATGCCGGGACAGAGCACAGATACGCAGTATTTT. It yields the protein CASSQMPGQSTDTQYF.

J is TRBJ2-1 and V is TRBV7-3; perhaps TRBD1 as D (5 bases). V was trimmed by 8 bases and J by 9 bases, leaving 17 bases between them. CDR3 size: 13 residues. Germline V CDR1 and CDR2: SGHTA, FQGTGA. The CDR3 sequence: CASGPGHTVEQFF. CDR3 in DNA: TGTGCCAGCGGACCAGGACATACGGTTGAGCAGTTCTTC.